These 18 T cell receptor beta chains were sequenced from one sample in a study of cytomegalovirus exposure and HLA in healthy donors. Primers included in the PCR were 60 Vbeta and 13 Jbeta primers. Assay used: immunoSEQ multiplex PCR; TCRdb lists only in-frame clones, some missing. The sample has 150,000 to 200,000 clones; around four fifths are singletons. The specimen sequenced was PBMCs. The origin of the receptors is a female donor in good health and CMV-seronegative.

The chain has TRBV5-1 and TRBJ2-7; TRBD2 matches 13 bases. The J segment lost 4 bases and the V segment lost 0 bases, leaving 7 bases of the junction unmatched. Germline assignment: CDR1 SGHRS and CDR2 YFSETQ. This CDR3 contains 17 residues. The CDR3 DNA follows: TGCGCCAGCAGCTTGGGGGGGACTAGCGGGGTGTCATACGAGCAGTACTTC. It specifies CASSLGGTSGVSYEQYF.

Here the CDR3 DNA reads TGTGCCAGCAGCCTCAGACCGGGACAGGGAGGCGAGCAGTACTTC. Translated, it gives CASSLRPGQGGEQYF. The V call is TRBV6-5, the J call TRBJ2-7, with 9 bases aligning to TRBD1. The CDR3 length is 15 residues. Germline V CDR1 and CDR2: MNHEY, SVGAGI. V lost 6 bases and J lost 6; bases outside the gene matches: 12.

The gene calls are TRBV18 and TRBJ2-5, with 11 bases that match TRBD2. The CDR3 covers 15 residues. The V gene end was trimmed by 4 bases and the J gene end by 1 base; junction bases not matched to a gene: 2. Germline V gives CDR1 KGHSH, CDR2 LQKENI. This chain's CDR3 is CASSLTSGSQETQYF. As DNA, the CDR3 is TGTGCCAGCTCACTAACTAGCGGGAGCCAAGAGACCCAGTACTTC.

The gene calls are TRBV4-3 and TRBJ2-7, with D possibly matching TRBD2 (6 bases). This CDR3 contains 16 residues. CDR1 and CDR2 (germline): LGHNA, YSLEER. The V end lost 2 bases, the J end lost 0 bases, and 14 bases lay between the germline ends. CDR3 residues: CASSQSRGSLSYEQYF. The CDR3 coding sequence is TGCGCCAGCAGCCAATCTCGGGGGTCCCTCTCCTACGAGCAGTACTTC.

This chain links TRBV7-9 with TRBJ1-4; D unresolved. The CDR3 has 12 residues. V lost 0 bases to trimming and J lost 8 bases, with 4 bases between them. The V gene's germline CDR1 is SEHNR and CDR2 FQNEAQ (reference sequence). CDR3 bases: TGTGCCAGCAGCTTAGCCCTCGAAAAACTGTTTTTT. Translated, it gives CASSLALEKLFF. Looking up the rest from reference TRBV7-9 and TRBJ1-4 gives the full variable domain: DTGVSQNPRHKITKRGQNVTFRCDPISEHNRLYWYRQTLGQGPEFLTYFQNEAQLEKSRLLSDRFSAERPKGSFSTLEIQRTEQGDSAMYLCASSLALEKLFFGSGTQLSVL.

The rearrangement uses TRBV2 and TRBJ1-3, with 7 bases matching TRBD1. V shed 6 bases and J 0 bases; nucleotides not matched to a gene: 8. Germline V gene lookup returns CDR1 SNHLY and CDR2 FYNNEI. This CDR3 has 16 amino acids. CDR3 amino acids: CASRWGQSSSGNTIYF. CDR3 DNA sequence: TGTGCCAGCAGGTGGGGACAGTCTAGCTCTGGAAACACCATATATTTT.

The chain uses TRBV11-2 and TRBJ1-1; 8 positions match TRBD1. The CDR3 has 14 amino acids. Losses at the gene ends were 4 bases for V and 10 bases for J; bases not matched to a gene: 11. Germline-derived CDR1 and CDR2 are SGHAT and FQNNGV. The CDR3 nucleotides read TGTGCCAGCAGCTCTATCCGGGACAGGTTTTCAGCTTTCTTT. This encodes CASSSIRDRFSAFF.

The chain links TRBV5-1 to TRBJ2-7; possibly TRBD2 for D (6 bases). There are 14 residues in the CDR3. Germline V gives CDR1 SGHRS, CDR2 YFSETQ. V shed 4 bases and J shed 2 bases, with 13 bases lying between them. The CDR3 coding sequence is TGCGCCAGCAGCCCCCGGGGACTCCCCTACGAGCAGTACTTC. Its protein product is CASSPRGLPYEQYF.

The CDR3 nucleotides are TGTGCCAGCAGCTCAACAGGGGGCTTAGAAGGCTACACCTTC. Protein product: CASSSTGGLEGYTF. V and J are TRBV7-9 and TRBJ1-2, with 9 nucleotides matching TRBD1. In germline, CDR1 is SEHNR, CDR2 FQNEAQ (reference sequence). CDR3 size: 14 residues. With V trimmed by 4 bases and J by 8 bases, 8 bases remained unmatched.

This clone has a single count. V usage is TRBV7-6 and J usage is TRBJ1-5; D is unclear. The CDR3 consists of 12 residues. The V gene lost 5 bases and the J gene lost 7 bases, with 9 bases spanning the gap. Germline lookup yields CDR1 SGHVS and CDR2 FNYEAQ. The CDR3 reads CASSAPGQPQHF. The CDR3 bases are TGTGCCAGCAGCGCACCGGGGCAGCCCCAGCATTTT.

The chain links TRBV28 to TRBJ1-3, with 9 bases aligning to TRBD1. The ends lost 7 bases at V and 4 bases at J; junction bases unmatched: 11. Germline values: CDR1 MDHEN, CDR2 SYDVKM. The CDR3 extends over 16 amino acids. CDR3 region: CASTPWTGDAGNTIYF. For the CDR3, the DNA is TGTGCCAGCACTCCCTGGACAGGGGACGCAGGAAACACCATATATTTT. Combining the CDR3 with reference TRBV28 and TRBJ1-3 gives the whole variable domain DVKVTQSSRYLVKRTGEKVFLECVQDMDHENMFWYRQDPGLGLRLIYFSYDVKMKEKGDIPEGYSVSREKKERFSLILESASTNQTSMYLCASTPWTGDAGNTIYFGEGSWLTVV.

The chain employs TRBV5-8 and TRBJ1-5; D not resolved. This CDR3 has 15 residues. The V gene's germline CDR1 is SGHTS and CDR2 YDEGEE. Trimming removed 6 bases at V and 5 bases at J, with 18 bases between. DNA of the CDR3: TGTGCCAGCACTCCGAGGGTTTCAGGCGATCAGCCCCAGCATTTT. Encoded protein: CASTPRVSGDQPQHF.

This clone appeared a single time. The chain carries TRBV15 and TRBJ1-4; no clear D. V lost 0 bases, J lost 7 bases, and 6 bases lay in between. The CDR3 is 13 amino acids. CDR1 is LNHNV, CDR2 YYDKDF, per germline (reference sequence). Here the CDR3 reads CATSRDSGEKLFF. The CDR3 DNA reads TGTGCCACCAGCAGAGATTCGGGTGAAAAACTGTTTTTT.

V usage is TRBV25-1 and J usage is TRBJ1-4; no definite D call. The CDR3 extends over 16 amino acids. The germline gives CDR1 MGHDK, CDR2 SYGVNS. With 2 bases removed from V and 0 bases from J, the gap between germline ends came to 10 bases. The CDR3 spells CASSEGPLATNEKLFF. The CDR3 nucleotides read TGTGCCAGCAGTGAAGGCCCGCTTGCAACTAATGAAAAACTGTTTTTT.

The chain joins TRBV27 to TRBJ2-2, with 8 bases that match TRBD2. The CDR3 has 15 amino acids. J was trimmed by 6 bases and V by 3 bases; bases with no gene match: 6. The germline gives CDR1 MNHEY, CDR2 SMNVEV (reference sequence). CDR3 residues: CASSFTGGAPGELFF. Here the CDR3 DNA reads TGTGCCAGCAGTTTTACGGGGGGGGCCCCCGGGGAGCTGTTTTTT.

This clone has just one count. The rearrangement uses TRBV10-1 and TRBJ2-3; 9 bases line up with TRBD1. The CDR3 spans 18 residues. The V gene's germline CDR1 is WNHNN and CDR2 SYGVQD (reference sequence). Germline trimming cut 3 bases from V and 4 bases from J; bases unmatched to any gene: 14. The CDR3 loop is CASSDLSPGQGIPDTQYF. The CDR3 DNA is TGCGCCAGCAGTGATCTTTCCCCCGGACAGGGGATCCCAGATACGCAGTATTTT.

This clone was counted between two and nine times. This chain joins TRBV7-3 and TRBJ2-2, with 7 bases fitting TRBD2. Germline V lookup: CDR1 SGHTA, CDR2 FQGTGA. The CDR3 totals 17 residues. The junction had 17 bases not matched to a gene; V was cut back by 5 bases and J by 8 bases. The CDR3 region is CASSPSYERGSSGELFF. The CDR3, as DNA: TGTGCCAGCAGCCCAAGCTACGAGCGGGGTAGTTCTGGGGAGCTGTTTTTT. Filled out from reference TRBV7-3 and TRBJ2-2, the complete variable domain reads GAGVSQTPSNKVTEKGKYVELRCDPISGHTALYWYRQSLGQGPEFLIYFQGTGAADDSGLPNDRFFAVRPEGSVSTLKIQRTERGDSAVYLCASSPSYERGSSGELFFGEGSRLTVL.

The chain is built from TRBV28 and TRBJ1-5; D is uncertain. Per the germline V gene, CDR1 is MDHEN and CDR2 is SYDVKM. The V and J ends lost 5 bases and 3 bases respectively, with 17 bases between them. The CDR3 spans 16 residues. As DNA, the CDR3 is TGTGCCAGCAGTCCCGTAGGACCGAGGGTCAATCAGCCCCAGCATTTT. This translates into CASSPVGPRVNQPQHF.